This is a list of T cell receptor beta chains from one sample in a study of blood T cell repertoires in COVID-19. Sequenced by immunoSEQ multiplex PCR; TCRdb stores in-frame clones only, minus some. The data show around 290,000 clones, roughly 90% seen once. The sample was PBMCs or T cells enriched from blood (not recorded which). The receptors derive from a middle-aged woman who had recovered from COVID-19. The CDR3 runs from the conserved cysteine through the conserved F or W. D genes are given only for firm matches. Clone size appears in some rows only: once, few, many, or a class for an expanded clone.

v_gene	j_gene	d_gene	abundance	CDR3aa	CDR3nt
TRBV20-1	TRBJ2-2	TRBD1	NA	CSASGTGLGTGELFF	TGCAGTGCTAGTGGGACAGGGTTGGGCACCGGGGAGCTGTTTTTT
TRBV29-1	TRBJ2-7	NA	once	CSARGLSSYEQYF	TGCAGCGCCAGGGGTCTGAGCTCCTACGAGCAGTACTTC
TRBV7-8	TRBJ2-7	NA	NA	CASSLNYEQYF	TGTGCCAGCAGCCTTAACTACGAGCAGTACTTC
TRBV5-1	TRBJ2-7	NA	NA	CASSLVSGNEQYF	TGCGCCAGCAGCTTGGTATCGGGGAACGAGCAGTACTTC
TRBV18	TRBJ1-1	NA	NA	CASSPPEGYTEAFF	TGTGCCAGCTCACCACCGGAGGGGTACACTGAAGCTTTCTTT
TRBV10-3	TRBJ1-5	NA	few	CAISGAGHNQPQHF	TGTGCCATCAGTGGCGCAGGCCACAATCAGCCCCAGCATTTT
TRBV27	TRBJ2-1	TRBD2	NA	CASSLPLAGTVHEQFF	TGTGCCAGCAGTTTACCCCTAGCGGGAACCGTCCATGAGCAGTTCTTC
TRBV6-5	TRBJ2-1	TRBD2	NA	CASSYRLAGGFEQFF	TGTGCCAGCAGTTATAGATTAGCGGGAGGGTTTGAGCAGTTCTTC
TRBV18	TRBJ2-5	TRBD2	NA	CASSPPSGRGETQYF	TGTGCCAGCTCACCCCCCAGCGGGAGAGGAGAGACCCAGTACTTC
TRBV5-4	TRBJ1-1	NA	NA	CASSLSAGRGTEAFF	TGTGCCAGCAGCTTGTCGGCAGGTAGGGGCACTGAAGCTTTCTTT
TRBV11-2	TRBJ2-1	TRBD2	NA	CASSLTASGGYNEQFF	TGTGCCAGCAGCTTAACAGCTAGCGGGGGGTACAATGAGCAGTTCTTC
TRBV3-1/TRBV3-2	TRBJ2-7	TRBD2	NA	CASSRLAEYEQYF	TGTGCCAGCAGCCGACTAGCGGAATACGAGCAGTACTTC
TRBV10-3	TRBJ1-1	TRBD1	NA	CAISEDRGHTEAFF	TGTGCCATCAGTGAAGACAGGGGACACACTGAAGCTTTCTTT
TRBV7-9	TRBJ1-4	TRBD1	NA	CASSLTGAENEKLFF	TGTGCCAGCAGCTTAACAGGGGCAGAGAATGAAAAACTGTTTTTT
TRBV5-1	TRBJ2-3	NA	NA	CASNLAVRTDTQYF	TGCGCCAGCAACCTAGCTGTGCGGACAGATACGCAGTATTTT
TRBV6-4	TRBJ1-6	TRBD1	NA	CASSLTGGNSPLHF	TGTGCCAGCAGTTTAACAGGGGGTAATTCACCCCTCCACTTT
TRBV5-5	TRBJ2-1	NA	NA	CASTRTYNEQFF	TGTGCCAGCACAAGGACTTACAATGAGCAGTTCTTC
TRBV10-3	TRBJ2-7	TRBD1	NA	CAISDAGQGAYEQYF	TGTGCCATCAGTGATGCGGGACAGGGGGCTTACGAGCAGTACTTC
TRBV9	TRBJ2-7	TRBD1	NA	CASSRQGSPSYEQYF	TGTGCCAGCAGCAGACAGGGATCCCCCTCCTACGAGCAGTACTTC
TRBV10-3	TRBJ2-3	TRBD1	NA	CAISAGTGGERTDTQYF	TGTGCCATCAGTGCCGGGACAGGGGGCGAGAGGACAGATACGCAGTATTTT
TRBV7-9	TRBJ1-6	NA	NA	CASTMTRGGHSPLHF	TGTGCCAGCACCATGACCCGGGGGGGCCATTCACCCCTCCACTTT
TRBV5-1	TRBJ1-2	NA	NA	CASSRGTGPMDGYTF	TGCGCCAGCAGCCGGGGTACAGGGCCCATGGATGGCTACACCTTC
TRBV18	TRBJ2-1	NA	NA	CASSPPWASGNEQFF	TGTGCCAGCTCACCACCGTGGGCGAGCGGCAATGAGCAGTTCTTC
TRBV5-1	TRBJ1-4	NA	NA	CASSLVPATNEKLFF	TGCGCCAGCAGCTTGGTCCCTGCAACTAATGAAAAACTGTTTTTT
TRBV6-5	TRBJ1-2	TRBD1	NA	CASRRDRGRGYTF	TGTGCCAGCAGGCGCGACAGGGGGCGAGGCTACACCTTC
TRBV6-5	TRBJ1-6	TRBD1	NA	CASSIDRDSSPLHF	TGTGCCAGCAGTATCGACAGGGATAGTTCACCCCTCCACTTT
TRBV3-1/TRBV3-2	TRBJ2-6	NA	NA	CASSRDYTLGHPSGANVLTF	TGTGCCAGCAGCAGGGACTACACCTTGGGACACCCCTCTGGGGCCAACGTCCTGACTTTC
TRBV6-2/TRBV6-3	TRBJ2-2	TRBD2	NA	CASSYLGLAGGNTGELFF	TGTGCCAGCAGTTACTTGGGACTAGCGGGAGGGAACACCGGGGAGCTGTTTTTT
TRBV12-5	TRBJ2-3	NA	NA	CASGPLLDTQYF	TGTGCTAGTGGCCCCTTGTTAGATACCCAGTATTTT
TRBV5-6	TRBJ2-7	TRBD1	NA	CASSRDRAYEQYF	TGTGCCAGCAGCCGGGACAGGGCCTACGAGCAGTACTTC
TRBV11-2	TRBJ1-2	TRBD1	few	CASSPLKDRGQYGYTF	TGTGCCAGCAGCCCCCTGAAGGACAGGGGGCAGTATGGCTACACCTTC
TRBV24-1	TRBJ2-3	NA	NA	CATGTGSTDTQYF	TGTGCCACCGGTACAGGGAGCACAGATACGCAGTATTTT
TRBV18	TRBJ1-2	TRBD1	NA	CASSQQQGPQYYGYTF	TGTGCCAGCTCGCAGCAACAGGGGCCCCAGTACTATGGCTACACCTTC
TRBV5-1	TRBJ2-7	TRBD1	NA	CASSSNRGSYEQYF	TGCGCCAGCAGCTCCAACAGGGGGTCCTACGAGCAGTACTTC
TRBV5-8	TRBJ1-4	TRBD1	NA	CASSLAGQRNEKLFF	TGTGCCAGCAGCTTGGCGGGACAGAGGAATGAAAAACTGTTTTTT
TRBV5-4	TRBJ1-2	NA	NA	CASSLDSLSYTF	TGTGCCAGCAGCTTGGACAGCCTTAGCTACACCTTC
TRBV6-5	TRBJ1-5	NA	NA	CASSRDMYSNQPQHF	TGTGCCAGCAGCCGGGACATGTATAGCAATCAGCCCCAGCATTTT
TRBV9	TRBJ1-1	TRBD1	NA	CASSVHSGQENTEAFF	TGTGCCAGCAGCGTCCACTCCGGACAGGAGAACACTGAAGCTTTCTTT
TRBV6-2/TRBV6-3	TRBJ1-1	NA	NA	CASSLGTGRGNTEAFF	TGTGCCAGCAGCTTAGGCACAGGGAGGGGGAACACTGAAGCTTTCTTT
TRBV9	TRBJ2-7	TRBD2	NA	CASSPSPREGYEQYF	TGTGCCAGCAGCCCTAGTCCCCGGGAGGGCTACGAGCAGTACTTC
TRBV18	TRBJ1-6	TRBD1	NA	CASSPGQGTPSLHF	TGTGCCAGCTCACCGGGACAGGGGACCCCCTCCCTCCACTTT